The clone carrying this T cell receptor (beta chain) has at least ten counts. Its antigen remains unknown. The sample comes from a study of early T cells in non-severe SARS-CoV-2 infection. Study at large: Sequencing input comprised bulk RNA from unsorted whole blood; chain pairing was not available.

Study-wide points: VDJdb-based annotation leaned toward anti-spike CD8 responses and missed private and CD4 specificities.

TCRdb reprocessed the 5' RACE reads via MiXCR and lists one record per CDR3 protein. The sample yields 60,000 to 70,000 distinct CDR3 sequences, 5.5% to 7% seen once. Sequenced material: whole blood, taken at baseline. The sequence derives from an adult who was a healthcare worker with PCR-confirmed SARS-CoV-2 infection or an uninfected control (not recorded which).

The CDR3 reads CASSFGQGNQPQHF. The DNA of the CDR3 is TGTGCCAGCAGCTTTGGACAGGGGAATCAGCCCCAGCATTTT. The chain recombines TRBV5-5 with TRBJ1-5; 9 bases fit TRBD1. The CDR3 is made up of 14 amino acids. J was trimmed by 4 bases and V by 2 bases; bases with no gene match: 1. Looked up from germline, CDR1 is SGHKS and CDR2 is YYEKEE (reference sequence).